These T cell receptor beta chains were read from a single sample in a study of monozygotic twins with cystic fibrosis. The assay was immunoSEQ multiplex PCR, and TCRdb's table has in-frame clones only and misses some. Of over 20,000 clones listed, 95% to 98% are singletons. Specimen: blood. Receptors were obtained from a girl aged 10-17 years with cystic fibrosis. The CDR3 runs from the conserved cysteine through the conserved F or W. Each record gives: J gene, V gene, CDR3 protein.

j_gene: TRBJ1-1
v_gene: TRBV6-5
CDR3aa: CASSTPRQGEAEAFF

j_gene: TRBJ2-5
v_gene: TRBV18
CDR3aa: CASSPEQETQYF

j_gene: TRBJ2-2
v_gene: TRBV5-1
CDR3aa: CASSLLTSGTGELFF

j_gene: TRBJ2-2
v_gene: TRBV6-1
CDR3aa: CASSELAARTSGNTGELFF

j_gene: TRBJ1-3
v_gene: TRBV7-2
CDR3aa: CASGDTFLSGNTIYF

j_gene: TRBJ2-7
v_gene: TRBV2
CDR3aa: CASSPSGRGYEQYF

j_gene: TRBJ2-1
v_gene: TRBV7-9
CDR3aa: CASRPGGPGQFF

j_gene: TRBJ2-7
v_gene: TRBV11-1
CDR3aa: CASSARTSGAYEQYF

j_gene: TRBJ1-3
v_gene: TRBV27
CDR3aa: CASNRGRRMLGNTIYF

j_gene: TRBJ1-2
v_gene: TRBV11-3
CDR3aa: CATSRDSYGYTF

j_gene: TRBJ1-2
v_gene: TRBV19
CDR3aa: CASSSRQGLYGYTF

j_gene: TRBJ2-7
v_gene: TRBV27
CDR3aa: CASSLGSSYAYEQYF

j_gene: TRBJ2-1
v_gene: TRBV27
CDR3aa: CASTQVGTGNEQFF

j_gene: TRBJ1-1
v_gene: TRBV15
CDR3aa: CATSRGGTGAVNTEAFF

j_gene: TRBJ2-5
v_gene: TRBV29-1
CDR3aa: CSVEDRGPYARETQYF

j_gene: TRBJ1-1
v_gene: TRBV5-4
CDR3aa: CASSLDLGRTEAFF

j_gene: TRBJ2-7
v_gene: TRBV19
CDR3aa: CASSRIAQYEQYF

j_gene: TRBJ2-2
v_gene: TRBV15
CDR3aa: CATSTQNRLAGAMSGELFF

j_gene: TRBJ2-6
v_gene: TRBV25-1
CDR3aa: CASSEYRPGSGANVLTF

j_gene: TRBJ2-2
v_gene: TRBV7-9
CDR3aa: CASGLVGNTGELFF